These T cell receptor beta chains were read from a single sample in a study of cytomegalovirus exposure and HLA in healthy donors. Here immunoSEQ multiplex PCR was the method, and the copy in TCRdb shows in-frame clones only, minus some. The sample carries around 83,000 clones, 78% recorded once. The source material was PBMCs. The receptors shown here come from a male donor in good health and CMV-seropositive. Each CDR3 is given without its conserved first and last residue. The order of the fields is J gene, V gene, CDR3 protein.

>TRBJ1-4|TRBV6-6
ASRGREGEKLF
>TRBJ2-5|TRBV7-2
AVAYRGETQY
>TRBJ1-2|TRBV28
ASSPPTGFYGYT
>TRBJ1-2|TRBV7-2
ATRGGVYYGYT
>TRBJ1-1|TRBV13
ASSFSGVGTEAF
>.|TRBV29-1
SVSTGYEQY
>TRBJ2-3|TRBV10-3
AISSATTTDTQY
>TRBJ2-1|TRBV5-4
ASSLGGGVLQFSYNEQF
>TRBJ1-2|TRBV6-1
ASSVSTGINAYGYT
>TRBJ2-7|TRBV10-2
ASRGTTSGMSGEQY
>TRBJ1-5|TRBV7-9
ASSLDPEVSQH
>TRBJ2-3|TRBV27
ASSLSLTVGGNTDTQY
>TRBJ2-1|TRBV4-1
ASSQVSSGSYEQF
>TRBJ2-4|TRBV15
ATSREARGGTKNIQY
>TRBJ2-3|TRBV7-2
ASSLVGVRDTQY
>TRBJ2-7|TRBV4-1
ASSQDGREGHYEQY
>TRBJ2-7|TRBV7-7
ASSQLAGGRGEQY
>TRBJ1-4|TRBV6-1
ASGQGIEKLF
>TRBJ2-7|TRBV7-2
ASSLEQGRSYEQY
>TRBJ1-2|TRBV19
ASSILDSPGFRGYT
>TRBJ2-1|TRBV7-4
ASSYDRDNHNEQF
>TRBJ1-2|TRBV7-9
ASSHGEGTHYGYT
>TRBJ2-3|TRBV30
AWSPLGADTQY
>TRBJ2-7|TRBV19
ASSSPSDRDSYEQY
>TRBJ1-4|TRBV5-1
ASTSGLANEKLF
>TRBJ2-1|TRBV7-2
ASSQVGGGYNEQF
>TRBJ1-4|TRBV25-1
ASSELWGLTNEKLF
>TRBJ2-1|TRBV10-1
ASSANSNEQF
>TRBJ2-7|TRBV2
ASREVASGYEQY
>TRBJ2-5|TRBV2
ASREMADRVASRETQY
>TRBJ2-3|TRBV5-1
ASSRRAADTDTQY
>TRBJ2-1|TRBV14
ASSQLYRGRNEQF
>TRBJ2-7|TRBV7-2
ASSRPGTSDSYEQY
>TRBJ2-7|TRBV27
ASSSTGGAGLYEQY
>TRBJ1-1|TRBV19
AAEQGTEAF
>TRBJ1-1|TRBV7-9
SSSLGGTEAF
>.|TRBV28
ASSFSGGPSYEQY
>TRBJ1-5|TRBV27
ASSLMAGGNQPQH
>TRBJ1-1|TRBV5-5
ASSFGTDRFEAF
>TRBJ1-2|TRBV19
ASFSGGWYYGYT
>TRBJ2-7|TRBV9
ASSAGQAFPYEQY
>TRBJ2-7|TRBV19
ASSSIGQPYEQY
>TRBJ2-7|TRBV27
ASSISSGRSYEQY
>TRBJ1-2|TRBV6-6
ASSPGGIGGYT
>TRBJ2-1|TRBV28
LAGGKYNEQF
>TRBJ1-1|TRBV6-5
ASSYLLGASEAF
>TRBJ1-1|TRBV19
ASSIDPGGYTEAF
>TRBJ2-1|TRBV5-4
ASSPWIRGQGTYEQF
>.|TRBV6-1
ASSEFDRIPSYEQY
>TRBJ2-7|TRBV2
ASRPTGTHEQY
>TRBJ2-1|TRBV7-9
ASSLSVTSGGTVSEQF
>TRBJ2-7|TRBV5-6
ASSHPTGPYEQY
>TRBJ2-2|TRBV9
ASKAGGDTGELF
>TRBJ2-7|TRBV18
ASSPKQGSYEQY
>TRBJ1-3|TRBV15
ATSRPADSGNTIY